A single T cell receptor beta chain is shown here with its context. V shed 4 bases and J shed 2 bases, with 10 bases lying between them. CDR1 is KGHDR, CDR2 SFDVKD, per germline. This CDR3 contains 14 residues. Profiled with immunoSEQ multiplex PCR; TCRdb holds only in-frame clones, not every one. The sample consists of 150,000 to 200,000 clones, 85% of them appearing once. The data stem from a study of blood T cell repertoires in COVID-19. Overall study context: Acute and convalescent COVID-19 specimens originated in the United States, Italy and Spain.

This sequence was found in a human donor with acute or convalescent COVID-19. The donor label of this sample is uncertain. The chain combines TRBV24-1 with TRBJ2-5, with D tentatively TRBD1 (5 bases). Material for sequencing was peripheral blood. The CDR3 DNA is TGTGCCACCAGTGAAGGGGTCCTACAAGAGACCCAGTACTTC. Protein product: CATSEGVLQETQYF.